The present entry profiles one T cell receptor beta chain with its context. The antigen remains undetermined. Absence of ophthalmopathy within 18 months of follow-up defined stable hyperthyroidism. Other autoimmune diseases, uncontrolled infections, pregnancy or lactation excluded patients from enrollment. Clinicians diagnosed using symptoms, serum thyroxine, TRAb, thyroid ultrasound and orbital computed tomography. The entry originates in a study of Graves' ophthalmopathy and Graves' hyperthyroidism. Study-level findings and limits: In blood, most expanded thyroid clonotypes above 0.001 frequency were also detected.

The CDR3 runs to 16 residues. V was pared by 2 bases and J by 4 bases, with 9 bases of the junction left unmatched. Germline-derived CDR1 and CDR2 are KGHSH and LQKENI. RNA transcripts were the source from which TCR beta CDR3 regions were amplified. Second-round multiplex PCR followed a first-round RT-PCR using HTBI primers. TCRdb analysed the multiplex PCR reads with MiXCR anew, one entry per CDR3 protein. Of around 22,000 distinct CDR3 sequences listed, about 50% were seen once; the top ten hold about 7%. The rearrangement joins TRBV18 to TRBJ2-7, with 9 bases identical to TRBD2. The receptor's source is an adult woman with stable Graves' hyperthyroidism. The sequenced sample was peripheral blood. CDR3 protein: CASSPGGRAGSYEQYF. The CDR3 DNA reads as TGTGCCAGCTCACCAGGCGGGAGGGCCGGTTCTTACGAGCAGTACTTC.